This entry describes one TCR beta chain. The ends were cut back, 7 bases at V and 5 bases at J, with 9 bases in the middle. This CDR3 contains 11 residues. Germline values: CDR1 SQVTM, CDR2 ANQGSEA. The data derive from a study of T cells in Graves' hyperthyroidism and ophthalmopathy. Amplification yielded TCR beta CDR3 regions, with RNA transcripts as the source. The HTBI primer set was used in a first-round RT-PCR of the TCR CDR3. TCRdb recomputed calls from the multiplex PCR reads with MiXCR, one row per CDR3 protein. This table holds around 400,000 distinct CDR3 sequences, 20% to 25% found once. This sequence was found in a man aged 45 to 65 with Graves' hyperthyroidism. This chain connects TRBV29-1 to TRBJ2-1, with D perhaps matching TRBD1 (5 bases). The sample consisted of blood. CDR3 nucleotides: TGCAGCGGGACAAGGGACAATGAGCAGTTCTTC. Its translation is CSGTRDNEQFF.